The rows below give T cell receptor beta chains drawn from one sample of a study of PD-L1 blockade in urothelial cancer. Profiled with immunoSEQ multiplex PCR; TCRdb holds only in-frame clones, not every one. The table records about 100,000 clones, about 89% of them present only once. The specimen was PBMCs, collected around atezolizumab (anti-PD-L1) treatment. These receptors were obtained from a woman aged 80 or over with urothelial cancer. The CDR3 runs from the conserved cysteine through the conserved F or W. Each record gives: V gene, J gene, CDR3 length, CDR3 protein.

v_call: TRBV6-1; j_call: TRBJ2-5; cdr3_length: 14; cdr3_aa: CASSANRGQETQYF
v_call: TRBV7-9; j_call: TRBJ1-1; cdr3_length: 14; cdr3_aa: CASRPGTGGTEAFF
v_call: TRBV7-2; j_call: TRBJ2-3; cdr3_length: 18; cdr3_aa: CASSSVPISGLAGDTQYF
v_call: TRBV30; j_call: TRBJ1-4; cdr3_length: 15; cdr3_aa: CACNPWGTSNEKLFF
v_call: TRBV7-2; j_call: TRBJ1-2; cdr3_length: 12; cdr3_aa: CASSFSEVGYTF
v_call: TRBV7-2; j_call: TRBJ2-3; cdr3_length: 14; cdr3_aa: CASSPAGFTDTQYF
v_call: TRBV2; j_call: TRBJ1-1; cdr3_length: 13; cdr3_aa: CASSGDRNTEAFF
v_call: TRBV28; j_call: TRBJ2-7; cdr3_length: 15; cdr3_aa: CASSLTGGVAYEQYF
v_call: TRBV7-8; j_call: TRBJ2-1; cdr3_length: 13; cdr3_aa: CASRQDSYNEQFF
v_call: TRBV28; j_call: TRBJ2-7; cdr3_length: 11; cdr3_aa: CASVGAYEQYF
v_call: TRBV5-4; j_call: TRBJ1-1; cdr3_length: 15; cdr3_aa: CASSSPTGGNTEAFF
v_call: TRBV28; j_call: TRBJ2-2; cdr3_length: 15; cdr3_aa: CASSFQRERPGELFF
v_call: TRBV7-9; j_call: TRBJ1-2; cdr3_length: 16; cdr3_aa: CASSLKGGQGLNGYTF
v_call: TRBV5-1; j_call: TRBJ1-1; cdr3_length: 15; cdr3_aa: CASSPRGRPGTEAFF
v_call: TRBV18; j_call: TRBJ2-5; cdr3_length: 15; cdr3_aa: CASSPLASGQETQYF
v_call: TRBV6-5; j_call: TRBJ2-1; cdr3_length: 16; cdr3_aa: CASSFLLAGEVNEQFF
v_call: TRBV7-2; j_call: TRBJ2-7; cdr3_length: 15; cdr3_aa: CASSLEASGRSGQYF
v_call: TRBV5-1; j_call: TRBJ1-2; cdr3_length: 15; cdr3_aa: CASSTDPNSPYGYTF
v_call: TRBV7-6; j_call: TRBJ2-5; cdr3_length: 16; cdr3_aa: CASSFGQLLVGETQYF
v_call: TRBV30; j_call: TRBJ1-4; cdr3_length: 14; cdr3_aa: CAWSVRQGNEKLFF
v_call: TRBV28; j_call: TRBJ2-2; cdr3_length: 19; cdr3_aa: CASTLVRSAFGANTGELFF
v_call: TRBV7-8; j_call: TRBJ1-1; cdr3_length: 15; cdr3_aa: CASSNAPGVGTEAFF
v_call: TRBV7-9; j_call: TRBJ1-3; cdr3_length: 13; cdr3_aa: CASSPGTRNTIYF
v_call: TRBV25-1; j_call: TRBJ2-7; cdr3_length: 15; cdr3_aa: CASSDTDRPSYEQYF
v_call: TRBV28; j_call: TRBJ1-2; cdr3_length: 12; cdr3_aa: CASSPPGYGYTF
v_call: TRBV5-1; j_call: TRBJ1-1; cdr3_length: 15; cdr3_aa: CASSLGGQVNTEAFF
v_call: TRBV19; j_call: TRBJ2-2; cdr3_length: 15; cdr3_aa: CASSGQGLNTGELFF
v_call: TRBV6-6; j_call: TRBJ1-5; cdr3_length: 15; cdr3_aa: CASSTRQGNNQPQHF
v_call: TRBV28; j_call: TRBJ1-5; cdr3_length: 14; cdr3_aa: CASSLRGFNQPQHF
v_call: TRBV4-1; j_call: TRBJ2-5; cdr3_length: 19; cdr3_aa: CASSQEYGTRTPYQETQYF
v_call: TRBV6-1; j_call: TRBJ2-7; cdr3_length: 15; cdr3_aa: CASSAGGGGEYEQYF
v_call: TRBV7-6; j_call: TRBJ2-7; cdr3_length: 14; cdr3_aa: CASSGGGSGYEQYF
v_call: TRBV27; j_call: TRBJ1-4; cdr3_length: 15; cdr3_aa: CASSLSYSAGPKLFF
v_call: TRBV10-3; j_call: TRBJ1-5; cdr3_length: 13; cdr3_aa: CAISESSLKPQHF
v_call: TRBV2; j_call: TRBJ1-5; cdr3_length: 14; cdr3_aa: CASGGVGYTQPQHF
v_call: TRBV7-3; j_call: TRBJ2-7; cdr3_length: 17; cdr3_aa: CASSLTPLAGYMGEQYF
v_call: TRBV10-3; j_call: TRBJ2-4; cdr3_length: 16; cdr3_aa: CATYPGGGPGKNIQYF
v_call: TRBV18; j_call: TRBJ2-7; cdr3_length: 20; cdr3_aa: CASSPPRSGRGTSGSSEQYF
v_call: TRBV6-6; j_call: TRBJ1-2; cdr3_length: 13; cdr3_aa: CASSYGEGGGYTF
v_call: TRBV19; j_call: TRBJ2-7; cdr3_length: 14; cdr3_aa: CASSIQVGLPEQYF
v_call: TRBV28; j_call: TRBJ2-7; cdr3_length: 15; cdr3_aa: CASRTSGGAAYEQYF
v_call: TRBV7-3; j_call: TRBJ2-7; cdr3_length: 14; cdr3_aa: CASISVRVSYEQYF
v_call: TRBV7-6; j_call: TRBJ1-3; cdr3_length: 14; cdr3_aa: CASSLVQGWDTIYF
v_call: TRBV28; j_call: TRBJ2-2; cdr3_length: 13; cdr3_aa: CASSPGGTGELFF
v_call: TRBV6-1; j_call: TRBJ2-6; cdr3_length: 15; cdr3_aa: CASSGSGSGANVLTF
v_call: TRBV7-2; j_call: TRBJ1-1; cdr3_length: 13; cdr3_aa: CASSALVGTKAFF
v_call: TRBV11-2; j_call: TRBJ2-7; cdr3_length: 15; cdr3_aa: CASSLDSGRAYEQYF
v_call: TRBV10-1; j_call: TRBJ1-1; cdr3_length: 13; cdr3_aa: CASSVLRDTEAFF
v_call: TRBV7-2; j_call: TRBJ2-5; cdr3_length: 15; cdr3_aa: CASSMTSGREETQYF
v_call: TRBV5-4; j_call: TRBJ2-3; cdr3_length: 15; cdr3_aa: CASSLYQGSTDTQYF
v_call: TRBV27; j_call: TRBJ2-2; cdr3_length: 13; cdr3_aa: CASSLTNTGELFF